The 6 T cell receptor beta chains below all came from one sample that was sequenced in a study of blood T cells in healthy people across ages. Alongside a J-beta primer mix, a sample-barcoded 5' primer served in a second PCR lasting roughly 7 to 11 cycles. In TCRdb, the 5' RACE reads were re-called with MiXCR into one record per CDR3 protein. In the table there are about 570,000 distinct CDR3 sequences, 27% of which are singletons. Specimen: blood. The receptor set was obtained from a woman in her 70s in good health.

This clonotype was counted only a few times. V usage is TRBV20-1 and J usage is TRBJ1-4; D is perhaps TRBD1 (5 bases). CDR3 length: 16 residues. Germline values: CDR1 DFQATT, CDR2 SNEGSKA (reference sequence). V was pared by 2 bases and J by 3 bases, with 16 bases between. CDR3 sequence reads: CSARSGTGNPNEKLFF. The CDR3 coding sequence is TGCAGTGCTAGATCCGGGACGGGAAACCCTAATGAAAAACTGTTTTTT.

The chain combines TRBV4-1 with TRBJ2-5, with D maybe TRBD1 (7 bases). TRBJ2-1 explains the end of the DNA better; the J call may be wrong. The CDR3 has 17 residues. Germline-derived CDR1 and CDR2 are MGHRA and YSYEKL. The CDR3 coding sequence is TGCGCCAGCAGCCAAGGAATAGGAGGGGGCGGCTACAATGAGCAGTTCTTC. Translating gives CASSQGIGGGGYNEQFF.

CDR3 coding DNA: TGTGCCAGCAGCCGGGGGGACAGGGCTTACGAGCAGTACTTC. This codes for CASSRGDRAYEQYF. J is TRBJ2-7 and V is TRBV7-2, with 9 nucleotides matching TRBD1. After removal of 5 bases from V and 4 bases from J, the junction contained 6 bases not matched to a gene. The CDR3 loop spans 14 amino acids. Germline loops: CDR1 SGHTA, CDR2 FQGNSA. Based on the CDR3 plus reference TRBV7-2 and TRBJ2-7, the full variable domain is GAGVSQSPSNKVTEKGKDVELRCDPISGHTALYWYRQSLGQGLEFLIYFQGNSAPDKSGLPSDRFSAERTGGSVSTLTIQRTQQEDSAVYLCASSRGDRAYEQYFGPGTRLTVT.

The CDR3 is CASSFSRNNEQFF. CDR3 nucleotides: TGTGCCAGCAGCTTTTCAAGAAACAATGAGCAGTTCTTC. This chain joins TRBV11-2 and TRBJ2-1; D is ambiguous. V was shortened by 3 bases and J by 5 bases, with 8 bases between the two germline ends. The CDR3 length is 13 residues. Germline CDR1 SGHAT, CDR2 FQNNGV.

V and J are TRBV2 and TRBJ2-7; D assignment may be TRBD1 or TRBD2 (5 bases each). Germline V gene sequence: CDR1 SNHLY, CDR2 FYNNEI. V lost 7 bases, J lost 4 bases, and 11 bases lay in between. This CDR3 has 12 residues. This chain's CDR3 is CASKWGSYEQYF. The CDR3 bases are TGTGCCAGCAAATGGGGGTCGTACGAGCAGTACTTC.

J is TRBJ1-1 and V is TRBV12-3 or TRBV12-4, with no clear D. The CDR3 is made up of 14 amino acids. Deletions cut 2 bases from V and 4 bases from J, with 11 bases between. DNA of the CDR3: TGTGCCAGCAGTTTACAGCTACGGGTCACTGAAGCTTTCTTT. As protein: CASSLQLRVTEAFF.